This T cell receptor (beta chain) came from a study of regulatory T cells in long-lasting Graves disease. Time point here: persistent/refractory GD, antithyroid drugs over 5 years with positive TRAb. PBMCs provided the RNA from which the TCR library was made. Germline CDR1 and CDR2: DFQATT and SNEGSKA (reference sequence). V lost 2 bases, J lost 10 bases, and 14 bases lay in between. The CDR3 extends over 12 amino acids. Investigators prepared the TCR beta libraries by applying iRepertoire HTBI primers and Arm-PCR of CDR3 regions. TCRdb ran MiXCR on the multiplex PCR reads and lists one entry per CDR3 protein. The sample includes about 310,000 distinct CDR3 sequences, more than 20% of them seen just once.

This receptor was identified in a female donor with Graves disease. Sample: peripheral blood mononuclear cells (PBMCs), taken when the disease was refractory, from a patient treated with antithyroid drugs. The chain links TRBV20-1 to TRBJ2-5; the D is unclear. Here the CDR3 DNA reads TGCAGTGCTAGAATGGCCTTCCCCGACCAGTACTTC. Translation gives CSARMAFPDQYF.